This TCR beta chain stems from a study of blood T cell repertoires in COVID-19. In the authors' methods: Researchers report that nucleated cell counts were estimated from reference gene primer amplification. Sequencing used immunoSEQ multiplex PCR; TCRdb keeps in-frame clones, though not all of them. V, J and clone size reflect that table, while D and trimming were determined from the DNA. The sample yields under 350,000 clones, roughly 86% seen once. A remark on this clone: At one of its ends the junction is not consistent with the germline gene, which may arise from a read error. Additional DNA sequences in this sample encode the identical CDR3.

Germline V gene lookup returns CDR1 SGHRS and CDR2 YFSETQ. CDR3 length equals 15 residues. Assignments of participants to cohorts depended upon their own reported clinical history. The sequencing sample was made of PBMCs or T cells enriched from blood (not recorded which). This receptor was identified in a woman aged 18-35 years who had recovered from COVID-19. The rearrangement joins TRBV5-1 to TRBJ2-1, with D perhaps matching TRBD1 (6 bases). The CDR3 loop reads CASSLGQGSYNEQFF. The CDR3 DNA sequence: TGCGCCAGCAGTTTGGGGCAGGGGTCCTACAATGAGCAGTTCTTC. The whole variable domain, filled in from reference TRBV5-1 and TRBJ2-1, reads KAGVTQTPRYLIKTRGQQVTLSCSPISGHRSVSWYQQTPGQGLQFLFEYFSETQRNKGNFPGRFSGRQFSNSRSEMNVSTLELGDSALYLCASSLGQGSYNEQFFGPGTRLTVL.